Reported below is one TCR beta chain. Its antigen is unidentified. Amplified TCR beta CDR3 regions came from RNA transcripts. A first-round RT-PCR of the TCR CDR3 used the HTBI primer set. TCRdb re-derived calls from the multiplex PCR reads in MiXCR, one entry per CDR3 protein. The sample has over 700,000 distinct CDR3 sequences, over 15% seen once. Those patients with uncontrolled infection, other autoimmune disease, pregnancy or lactation were excluded. This blood was taken when hyperthyroidism was first diagnosed, before any ophthalmopathy symptoms existed. The data were taken from a study of T cells in Graves' hyperthyroidism and ophthalmopathy. Study-wide context: Blood was drawn when the patient was first diagnosed and still untreated.

Deletions cut 1 base from V and 2 bases from J, with 9 bases between. The CDR3 is 14 amino acids. In germline, CDR1 is SGDLS, CDR2 YYNGEE. Study observations and caveats: Before onset, by a median of 6.5 months, the model predicted ophthalmopathy.

The TCR was taken from a woman aged 45 to 65 with Graves' hyperthyroidism that later progressed to Graves' ophthalmopathy. The material sequenced was blood. The V call is TRBV9, the J call TRBJ1-1; unclear D gene. The CDR3 spells CASSVRERNTEAFF. The CDR3, as DNA: TGTGCCAGCAGCGTACGGGAGAGAAACACTGAAGCTTTCTTT.